This TCR beta chain was documented in a study of identifying expanded T cells in peripheral blood. Notes on this clone: Its antigen is undetermined.

Regarding the study as a whole: Roughly 1.1 clones differed between technical replicates, versus around 15 and 18 over time.

V lost 0 bases, J lost 11 bases, and 8 bases stayed unmatched. CDR1 is GTSNPN, CDR2 SVGIG, per germline (reference sequence). The CDR3 length is 13 residues. The method was immunoSEQ multiplex PCR; TCRdb's version includes in-frame clones alone and lacks a portion of them. The sample shows some 90,000 clones, more than 75% of them seen only once. Sequencing was done on a sample of blood. The chain joins TRBV30 to TRBJ2-5; TRBD1 agrees at 8 bases. The sequence derives from a person between 18 and 75 years old in good health. CDR3 protein: CAWSVQGGRTQYF. Here the CDR3 DNA reads TGTGCCTGGAGTGTACAGGGGGGCAGAACACAGTACTTC.